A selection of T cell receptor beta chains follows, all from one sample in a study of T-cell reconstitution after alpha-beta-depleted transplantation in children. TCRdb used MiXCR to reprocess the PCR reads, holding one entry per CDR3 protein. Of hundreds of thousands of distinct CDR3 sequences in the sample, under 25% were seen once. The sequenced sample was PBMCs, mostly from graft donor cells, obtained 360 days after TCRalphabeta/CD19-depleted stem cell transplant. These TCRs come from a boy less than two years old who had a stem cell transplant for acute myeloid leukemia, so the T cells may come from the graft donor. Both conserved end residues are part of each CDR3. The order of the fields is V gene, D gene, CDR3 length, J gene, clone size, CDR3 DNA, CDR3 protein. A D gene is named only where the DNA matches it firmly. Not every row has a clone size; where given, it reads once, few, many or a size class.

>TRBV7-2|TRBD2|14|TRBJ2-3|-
TGTGCCAGCAGCGCCGGACTAGCGGCTGATACGCAGTATTTT
CASSAGLAADTQYF
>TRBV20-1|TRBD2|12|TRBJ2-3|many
TGCAGTGCTAGAGAGAGCGGGGTCACGCAGTATTTT
CSARESGVTQYF
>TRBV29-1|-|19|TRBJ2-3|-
TGCAGCGTTGACGGCTCCGTTGGCGGCAAGGAGGGTTATTTCGGTACGCAGTATTTT
CSVDGSVGGKEGYFGTQYF
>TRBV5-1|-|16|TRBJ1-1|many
TGCGCCAGCAGCTTGGCCCACAGGCTCAGAGGTCAAAAAGCTTTCTTT
CASSLAHRLRGQKAFF
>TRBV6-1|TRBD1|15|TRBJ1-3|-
TGTGCCGTTCAACGGGACAGGGATAGAGGAAACACCATATATTTT
CAVQRDRDRGNTIYF
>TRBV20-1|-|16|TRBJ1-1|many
TGCAGTGCTAGATCCCCGGGGTGGGGGGTGAGCACTGAAGCTTTCTTT
CSARSPGWGVSTEAFF
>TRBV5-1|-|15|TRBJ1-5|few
TGCGCCAGCAGCTTGGCGGGGCAGTCCAATCAGCCCCAGCATTTT
CASSLAGQSNQPQHF
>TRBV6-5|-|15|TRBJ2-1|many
TGTGCCAGCAGCCTGACGGGGGATGGGATCAATGAGCAGTTCTTC
CASSLTGDGINEQFF
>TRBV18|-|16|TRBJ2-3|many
TGTGCCAGCTCACCACGGTCGGGGGCGAGCACAGATACGCAGTATTTT
CASSPRSGASTDTQYF
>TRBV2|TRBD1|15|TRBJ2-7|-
TGTGCCAGCAGTTTTGACAGGGAACCGGCCTACGAGCAGTACTTC
CASSFDREPAYEQYF
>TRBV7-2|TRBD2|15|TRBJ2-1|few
TGTGCCAGCAGCTTAAGGTCGGGGGGCTACAATGAGCAGTTCTTC
CASSLRSGGYNEQFF
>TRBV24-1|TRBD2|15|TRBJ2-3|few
TGTGCCACCAGCATAGCGGGGGCGAACACAGATACGCAGTATTTT
CATSIAGANTDTQYF
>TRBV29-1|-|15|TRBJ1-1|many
TGCAGCGTCGAAACATCCGGGACGTCAAACACTGAAGCTTTCTTT
CSVETSGTSNTEAFF
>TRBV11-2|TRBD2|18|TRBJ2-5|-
TGTGCCAGCAGCTTAGTAGGTTTTAGCGGGGGGGCCCTGGAGACCCAGTACTTC
CASSLVGFSGGALETQYF
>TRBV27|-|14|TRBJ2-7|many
TGTGCCAGCAGTTTATCGGCTAGTTGGGACGAGCAGTACTTC
CASSLSASWDEQYF
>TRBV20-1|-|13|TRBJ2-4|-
TGCAGTGCTAATGCCTGGAGCGGAGACATTCAGTACTTC
CSANAWSGDIQYF
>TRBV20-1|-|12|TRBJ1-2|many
TGCAGTGCTAGTTGGCAGGGCGATGGCTACACCTTC
CSASWQGDGYTF
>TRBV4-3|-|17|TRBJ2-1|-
TGCGCCAGCAGCCAAGACCCAGGGGATCCATCCTACAATGAGCAGTTCTTC
CASSQDPGDPSYNEQFF
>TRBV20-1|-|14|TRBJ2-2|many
TGCAGTGCTAGAGACCAACGGAACACCGGGGAGCTGTTTTTT
CSARDQRNTGELFF
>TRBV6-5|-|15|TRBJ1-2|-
TGTGCCAGCAGTTACTACAGGGATCTTTGGTATGGCTACACCTTC
CASSYYRDLWYGYTF
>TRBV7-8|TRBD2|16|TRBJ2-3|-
TGTGCCAGCACCACAGCGAGCGGGGGGGCCTCAGATACGCAGTATTTT
CASTTASGGASDTQYF
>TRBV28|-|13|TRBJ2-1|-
TGTGCCAGCAGTCCGGGAATGGACAATGAGCAGTTCTTC
CASSPGMDNEQFF
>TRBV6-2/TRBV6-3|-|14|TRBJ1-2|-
TGTGCCAGCAGTCTAGAGGCGTACACCAGTGGCTACACCTTC
CASSLEAYTSGYTF
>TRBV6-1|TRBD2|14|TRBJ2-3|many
TGTGCCAGCAAACTAGCGGGGGCTGGAGATACGCAGTATTTT
CASKLAGAGDTQYF
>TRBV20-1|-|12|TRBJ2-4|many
TGCAGTGCACGCGACAGTAAAAACATTCAGTACTTC
CSARDSKNIQYF
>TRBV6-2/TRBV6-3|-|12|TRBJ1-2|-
TGTGCCAGCAGAGTCACGAACTATGGCTACACCTTC
CASRVTNYGYTF
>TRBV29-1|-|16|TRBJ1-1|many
TGCAGCGTTGAAGGTTCTGGGGGACGATCGAACACTGAAGCTTTCTTT
CSVEGSGGRSNTEAFF
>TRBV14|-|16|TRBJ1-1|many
TGTGCCAGCAGCCAAGGTCCAGGGATGGAGGACCATGAAGCTTTCTTT
CASSQGPGMEDHEAFF
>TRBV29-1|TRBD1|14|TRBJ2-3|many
TGCAGCGTTGAGTACAGGGGCCGCACAGATACGCAGTATTTT
CSVEYRGRTDTQYF
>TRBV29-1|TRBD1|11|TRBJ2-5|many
TGCAGCGGACAGGGTCCAGAGACCCAGTACTTC
CSGQGPETQYF
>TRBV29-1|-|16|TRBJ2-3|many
TGCAGCGTTGATGAGGCATTTAGGGACGGCACAGATACGCAGTATTTT
CSVDEAFRDGTDTQYF
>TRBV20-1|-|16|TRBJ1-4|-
TGCAGTGCTAGAGATTTCAGGGCAAATGCCTACGAAAAACTGTTTTTT
CSARDFRANAYEKLFF
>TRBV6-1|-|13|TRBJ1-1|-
TGTGCCAGCAGTGTGTCATGGAACACTGAAGCTTTCTTT
CASSVSWNTEAFF
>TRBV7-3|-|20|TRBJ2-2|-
TGTGCCAGCAGCTTAATCCCACAGCAGAAATGGCTAACGAACACCGGGGAGCTGTTTTTT
CASSLIPQQKWLTNTGELFF
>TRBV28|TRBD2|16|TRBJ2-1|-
TGTGCCAGCAGTCGCCTCCTAGCGGGGGGGATCGATGAGCAGTTCTTC
CASSRLLAGGIDEQFF